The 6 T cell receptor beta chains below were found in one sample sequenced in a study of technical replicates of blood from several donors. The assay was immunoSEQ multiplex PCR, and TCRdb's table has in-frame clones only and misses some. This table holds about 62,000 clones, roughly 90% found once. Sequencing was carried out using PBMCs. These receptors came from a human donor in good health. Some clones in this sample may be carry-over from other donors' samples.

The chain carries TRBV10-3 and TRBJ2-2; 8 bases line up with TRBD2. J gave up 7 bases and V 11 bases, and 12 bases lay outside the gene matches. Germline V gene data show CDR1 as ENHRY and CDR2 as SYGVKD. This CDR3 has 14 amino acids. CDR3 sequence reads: CALSGGGAVGELFF. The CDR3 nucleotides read TGTGCCCTCTCGGGGGGGGGCGCGGTCGGGGAGCTGTTTTTT.

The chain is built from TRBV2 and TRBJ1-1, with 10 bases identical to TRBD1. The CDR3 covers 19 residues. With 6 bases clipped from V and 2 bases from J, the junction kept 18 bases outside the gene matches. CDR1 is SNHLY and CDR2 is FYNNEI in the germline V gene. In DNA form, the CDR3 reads TGTGCCAGCAGACCCGGGACAGGGGCTGGGGTTGGGTACAACACTGAAGCTTTCTTT. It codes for CASRPGTGAGVGYNTEAFF.

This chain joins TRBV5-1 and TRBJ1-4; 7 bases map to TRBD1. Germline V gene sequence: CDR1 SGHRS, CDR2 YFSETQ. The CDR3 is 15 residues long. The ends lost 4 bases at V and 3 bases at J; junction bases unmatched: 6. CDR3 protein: CASSQRQGANEKLFF. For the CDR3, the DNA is TGCGCCAGCAGCCAACGACAGGGTGCTAATGAAAAACTGTTTTTT.

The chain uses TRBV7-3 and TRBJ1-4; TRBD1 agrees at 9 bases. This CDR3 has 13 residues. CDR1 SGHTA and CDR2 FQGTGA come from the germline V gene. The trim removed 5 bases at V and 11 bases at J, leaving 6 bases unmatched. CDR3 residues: CASSPGQGRKLFF. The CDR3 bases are TGTGCCAGCAGCCCAGGACAGGGGAGGAAACTGTTTTTT.

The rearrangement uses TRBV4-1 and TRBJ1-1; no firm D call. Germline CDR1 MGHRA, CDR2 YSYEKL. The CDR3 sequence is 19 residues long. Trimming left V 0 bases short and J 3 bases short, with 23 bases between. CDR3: CASSQDRIGPELPDTEAFF. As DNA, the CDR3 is TGCGCCAGCAGCCAAGATCGAATTGGTCCCGAACTTCCCGACACTGAAGCTTTCTTT.

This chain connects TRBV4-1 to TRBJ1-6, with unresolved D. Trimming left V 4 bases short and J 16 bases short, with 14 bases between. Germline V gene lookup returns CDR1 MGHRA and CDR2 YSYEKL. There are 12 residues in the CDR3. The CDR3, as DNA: TGCGCCAGCAGCCGGTCGGGCTCGGGACTCCACTTT. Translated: CASSRSGSGLHF.